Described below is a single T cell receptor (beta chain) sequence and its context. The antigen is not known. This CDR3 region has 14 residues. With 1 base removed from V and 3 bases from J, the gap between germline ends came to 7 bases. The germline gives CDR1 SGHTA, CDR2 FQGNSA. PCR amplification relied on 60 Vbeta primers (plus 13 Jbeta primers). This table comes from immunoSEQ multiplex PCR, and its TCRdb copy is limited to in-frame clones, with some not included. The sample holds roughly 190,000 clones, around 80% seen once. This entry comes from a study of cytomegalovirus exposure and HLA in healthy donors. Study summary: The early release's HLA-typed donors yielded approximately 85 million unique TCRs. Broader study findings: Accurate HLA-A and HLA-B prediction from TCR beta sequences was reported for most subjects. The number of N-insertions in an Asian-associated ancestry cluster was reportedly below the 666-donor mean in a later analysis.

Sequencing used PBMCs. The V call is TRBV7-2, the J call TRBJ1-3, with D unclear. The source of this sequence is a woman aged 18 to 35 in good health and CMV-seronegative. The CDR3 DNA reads TGTGCCAGCAGCTTAGAACAGATTGGAAACACCATATATTTT. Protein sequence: CASSLEQIGNTIYF.